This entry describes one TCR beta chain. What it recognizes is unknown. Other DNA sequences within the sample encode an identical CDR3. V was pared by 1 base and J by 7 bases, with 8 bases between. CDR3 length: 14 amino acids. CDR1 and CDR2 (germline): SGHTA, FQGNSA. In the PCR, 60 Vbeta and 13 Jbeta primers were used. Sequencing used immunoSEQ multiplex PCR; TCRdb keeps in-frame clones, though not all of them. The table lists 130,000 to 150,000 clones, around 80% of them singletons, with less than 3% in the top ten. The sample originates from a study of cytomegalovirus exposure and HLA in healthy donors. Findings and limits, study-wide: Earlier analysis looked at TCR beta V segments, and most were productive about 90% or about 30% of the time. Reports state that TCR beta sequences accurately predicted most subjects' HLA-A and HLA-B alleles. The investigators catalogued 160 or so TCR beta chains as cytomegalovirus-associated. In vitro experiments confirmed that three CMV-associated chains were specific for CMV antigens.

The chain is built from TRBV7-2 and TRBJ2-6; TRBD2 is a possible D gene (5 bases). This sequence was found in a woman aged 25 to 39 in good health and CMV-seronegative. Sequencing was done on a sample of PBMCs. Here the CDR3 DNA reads TGTGCCAGCAGCTTAGTAGCGACAGCCAACGTCCTGACTTTC. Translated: CASSLVATANVLTF.